This T cell receptor (beta chain) derives from a study of blood T cell repertoires in COVID-19. CDR3 size: 15 residues. Germline CDR1 MDHEN, CDR2 SYDVKM. Trimming removed 5 bases from V and 7 bases from J, with 18 bases in between. Per the study methods: Reference gene primer amplification gave nucleated cell count estimates. The assay was immunoSEQ multiplex PCR, and TCRdb's table has in-frame clones only and misses some. V, J and clone size reflect that table, while D and trimming were determined from the DNA. The data show about 210,000 clones, roughly 88% seen once. The gene calls are TRBV28 and TRBJ1-5; D possibly corresponds to TRBD1 (5 bases). Material for sequencing was PBMCs or T cells enriched from blood (not recorded which). This TCR was sampled from a man aged 40-50 years with acute COVID-19. CDR3 nucleotides: TGTGCCAGCAGTATTCAGTGGGGGGAAAGGCAGCCCCAGCATTTT. Its translation is CASSIQWGERQPQHF.